This T cell receptor (beta chain) appears in the sequencing data of a study of cytomegalovirus exposure and HLA in healthy donors. Study-level findings and limits: The study assumed roughly uniform donor sequencing depth for presence/absence analyses. Differences between HLA loci emerged in a later analysis of TCR association rates, with DRB1 most and HLA-C fewest.

PCR involved 60 Vbeta and 13 Jbeta primers. Libraries were prepared by immunoSEQ multiplex PCR; TCRdb keeps only in-frame clonotypes and omits some of them. Its listing shows over 100,000 clones. This CDR3 has 14 amino acids. Between the trimmed V and J ends, which lost 4 bases and 8 bases, there was a span of 14 bases. The germline V gene encodes CDR1 MNHEY and CDR2 SMNVEV (reference sequence). In regard to this clone: Its antigen is currently unknown.

V is TRBV27 and J is TRBJ1-4; possible D gene TRBD1, 6 bases. Sequencing used PBMCs. The receptor's source is a woman between 40 and 55 years old in good health and CMV-seropositive. Here the CDR3 reads CASSSHRVGEKLFF. CDR3 coding DNA: TGTGCCAGCAGTTCCCACAGGGTTGGGGAAAAACTGTTTTTT.